This TCR beta chain stems from a study of CD8 T cells in ankylosing spondylitis. Overall study findings and caveats: Previously reported in reactive arthritis synovial fluid and blood were some of the motif variants. The clones that were linked to disease were reported to be significantly enriched in matched synovial fluid samples from ankylosing spondylitis patients. Disease-associated clonotypes exhibited CD8+ identity and were relatively infrequent in peripheral blood. Typical of ankylosing spondylitis blood, it appeared, was a TCR beta motif of under 10 highly homologous variants.

Making use of molecular barcodes, quantitative 5'-RACE generated TCR beta libraries. MiXCR was run by TCRdb on the 5' RACE reads, yielding one entry per CDR3 protein. Of around 440,000 distinct CDR3 sequences listed, 17% were seen once; the top ten hold under 1.2%. The CDR3 is 15 amino acids. CDR1 and CDR2 from the germline V gene are SGHRS and YFSETQ. The ends lost 4 bases at V and 8 bases at J; junction bases unmatched: 8. Remarks on this clonotype: The antigen remains undetermined.

The sequence derives from a male donor with ankylosing spondylitis. The sequencing input was blood, either unsorted or a sorted T cell fraction (not recorded which). The J gene is TRBJ1-4, the V gene TRBV5-1, with 10 bases that match TRBD1. CDR3 residues: CASSVTGGAGEKLFF. The CDR3 coding sequence is TGCGCCAGCAGCGTGACAGGGGGCGCTGGAGAAAAACTGTTTTTT.